This entry describes one T cell receptor (beta chain). Its antigen remains unknown. This specimen comes from a study of OX40 agonist ivuxolimab in advanced cancers. The study, taken as a whole, reports: In the 0.1-3.0 mg/kg groups, partial responders showed among the lowest expansion. It was also the case that some nonresponders had low normalized T-cell clonal expansion. At 0.1 to 3.0 mg/kg and by week 6, clonal expansion occurred in CD4+ and CD8+ blood T cells.

TCRdb's copy holds only in-frame clones and misses some; the assay was immunoSEQ multiplex PCR. The data contain tens of thousands of clones, less than 90% of them seen just once; the ten biggest clones take up about 1%. Germline CDR1 reads SEHNR; CDR2 reads FQNEAQ (reference sequence). CDR3 length equals 13 residues. V dropped 2 bases and J dropped 7; count of bases not matched to a gene: 5. This TCR was sampled from an adult with an advanced solid tumor such as melanoma, head and neck, liver or kidney cancer. The source was CD4+ or CD8+ T cells sorted from blood, collected in a trial of the OX40 agonist ivuxolimab. The rearrangement uses TRBV7-9 and TRBJ2-7; TRBD1 matches 7 bases. The CDR3 region is CASSLNPGGEQYF. The DNA of the CDR3 is TGTGCCAGCAGCTTAAACCCAGGGGGAGAGCAGTACTTC.